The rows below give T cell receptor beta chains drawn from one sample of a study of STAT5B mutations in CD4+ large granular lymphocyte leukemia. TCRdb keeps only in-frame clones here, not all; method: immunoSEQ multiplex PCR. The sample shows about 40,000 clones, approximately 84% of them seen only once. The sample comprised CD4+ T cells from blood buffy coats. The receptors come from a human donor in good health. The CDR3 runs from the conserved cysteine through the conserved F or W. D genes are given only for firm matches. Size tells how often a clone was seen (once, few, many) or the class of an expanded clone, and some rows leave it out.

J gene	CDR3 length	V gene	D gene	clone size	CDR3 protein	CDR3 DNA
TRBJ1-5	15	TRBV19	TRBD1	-	CASKPPDRGYQPQHF	TGTGCCAGTAAGCCTCCGGACAGGGGTTATCAGCCCCAGCATTTT
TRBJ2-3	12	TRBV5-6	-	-	CASSPSTDTQYF	TGTGCCAGCAGCCCCTCCACAGATACGCAGTATTTT
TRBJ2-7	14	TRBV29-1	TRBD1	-	CSVSPRTGSYEQYF	TGCAGCGTTTCACCCCGGACAGGTTCCTACGAGCAGTACTTC
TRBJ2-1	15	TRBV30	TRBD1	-	CAWRRQGAGGNEQFF	TGTGCCTGGAGAAGACAGGGGGCAGGAGGCAATGAGCAGTTCTTC
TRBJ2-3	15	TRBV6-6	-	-	CASSFVTGDTDTQYF	TGTGCCAGCAGTTTCGTAACCGGGGATACAGATACGCAGTATTTT
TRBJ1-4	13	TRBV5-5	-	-	CASSVVRGEKLFF	TGTGCCAGCAGCGTGGTAAGGGGCGAAAAACTGTTTTTT
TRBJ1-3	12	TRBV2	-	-	CASSVYGNTIYF	TGTGCCAGCAGTGTGTATGGAAACACCATATATTTT
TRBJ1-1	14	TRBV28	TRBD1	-	CASSSGQLNTEAFF	TGTGCCAGCAGTTCGGGACAGCTAAACACTGAAGCTTTCTTT
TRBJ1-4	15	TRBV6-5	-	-	CASSYGVGADEKLFF	TGTGCCAGCAGTTATGGGGTAGGGGCAGATGAAAAACTGTTTTTT
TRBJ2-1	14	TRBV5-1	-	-	CASSSRGGYNEQFF	TGCGCCAGCAGCTCTCGTGGCGGGTACAATGAGCAGTTCTTC
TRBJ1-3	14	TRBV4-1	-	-	CASSQQGLGNTIYF	TGCGCCAGCAGCCAGCAGGGGCTGGGAAACACCATATATTTT
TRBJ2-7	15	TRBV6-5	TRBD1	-	CASSSRTGAMHEQYF	TGTGCCAGCAGTTCCAGGACAGGGGCAATGCACGAGCAGTACTTC
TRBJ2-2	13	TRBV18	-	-	CASSPIETGELFF	TGTGCCAGCTCACCTATCGAGACCGGGGAGCTGTTTTTT
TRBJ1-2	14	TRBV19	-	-	CASSMGWQNYGYTF	TGTGCCAGTAGTATGGGTTGGCAGAACTATGGCTACACCTTC
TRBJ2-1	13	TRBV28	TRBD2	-	CASSLAGDNEQFF	TGTGCCAGCAGTTTAGCGGGGGATAATGAGCAGTTCTTC
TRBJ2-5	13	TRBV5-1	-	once	CASSLAGSETQYF	TGCGCCAGCAGCTTGGCCGGGAGTGAGACCCAGTACTTC
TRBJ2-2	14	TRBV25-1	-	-	CASSAWGNTGELFF	TGTGCCAGCAGTGCCTGGGGGAACACCGGGGAGCTGTTTTTT
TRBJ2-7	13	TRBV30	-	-	CAWSAQGTYEQYF	TGTGCCTGGAGTGCGCAGGGAACCTACGAGCAGTACTTC
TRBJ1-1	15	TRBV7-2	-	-	CASSPTVTANTEAFF	TGTGCCAGCAGCCCAACGGTTACAGCGAACACTGAAGCTTTCTTT
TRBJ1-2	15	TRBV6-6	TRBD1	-	CASRRWDSQNYGYTF	TGTGCCAGCAGAAGATGGGACAGCCAAAACTATGGCTACACCTTC
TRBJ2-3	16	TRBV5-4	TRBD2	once	CASTRTSGAPTDTQYF	TGTGCCAGCACAAGGACTAGCGGTGCCCCCACAGATACGCAGTATTTT
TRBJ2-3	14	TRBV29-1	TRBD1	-	CSAGTGASTDTQYF	TGCAGCGCCGGGACAGGGGCTAGCACAGATACGCAGTATTTT
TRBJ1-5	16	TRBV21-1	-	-	CASSRQGSHSNQPQHF	TGTGCCAGCAGCCGACAGGGGTCTCATAGCAATCAGCCCCAGCATTTT
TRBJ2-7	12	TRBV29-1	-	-	CSGGRGSYEQYF	TGCAGCGGAGGTAGGGGCTCCTACGAGCAGTACTTC
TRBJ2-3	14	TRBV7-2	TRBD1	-	CASSPRTGSDTQYF	TGTGCCAGCAGCCCCCGGACAGGCTCTGATACGCAGTATTTT
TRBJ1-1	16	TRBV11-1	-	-	CASSPVGLGRNTEAFF	TGTGCCAGCAGCCCCGTTGGGTTGGGGAGAAACACTGAAGCTTTCTTT
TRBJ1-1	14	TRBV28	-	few	CASSLLGTSFEAFF	TGTGCCAGCAGTTTATTGGGGACTTCATTCGAAGCTTTCTTT
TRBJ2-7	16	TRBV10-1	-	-	CASSESAAYTAYEQYF	TGCGCCAGCAGTGAGTCGGCGGCATATACTGCCTACGAGCAGTACTTC
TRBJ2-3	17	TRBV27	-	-	CASSLSAQDPRTDTQYF	TGTGCCAGCAGTTTATCGGCCCAGGATCCACGTACAGATACGCAGTATTTT
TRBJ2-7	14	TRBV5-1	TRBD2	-	CASSLVLAEDEQYF	TGCGCCAGCAGCTTGGTACTAGCGGAGGACGAGCAGTACTTC
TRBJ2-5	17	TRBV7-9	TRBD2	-	CASSFTRLAGDGETQYF	TGTGCCAGCAGCTTCACGCGACTAGCGGGAGACGGAGAGACCCAGTACTTC
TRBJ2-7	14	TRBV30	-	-	CAWSVMQDTYEQYF	TGTGCCTGGAGTGTTATGCAGGATACCTACGAGCAGTACTTC
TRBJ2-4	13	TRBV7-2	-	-	CASSLSLSDIQYF	TGTGCCAGCAGCCTAAGTTTAAGCGACATTCAGTACTTC
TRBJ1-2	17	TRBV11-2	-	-	CASSLDFTPLSGYGYTF	TGTGCCAGCAGCTTAGATTTCACCCCATTATCCGGCTATGGCTACACCTTC
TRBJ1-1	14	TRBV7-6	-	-	CASSLDSQITEAFF	TGTGCCAGCAGCTTAGATTCCCAAATCACTGAAGCTTTCTTT
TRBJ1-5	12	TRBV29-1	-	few	CSVGQGNQPQHF	TGCAGCGTTGGACAAGGCAATCAGCCCCAGCATTTT
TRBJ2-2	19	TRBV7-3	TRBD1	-	CASSLLGTGRPPISGELFF	TGTGCCAGCAGCTTACTTGGGACAGGGAGACCACCTATAAGCGGGGAGCTGTTTTTT
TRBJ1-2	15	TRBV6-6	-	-	CASSYTDRISYGYTF	TGTGCCAGCAGTTACACCGACAGGATAAGTTATGGCTACACCTTC
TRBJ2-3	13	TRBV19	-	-	CASSNPTADTQYF	TGTGCCAGTAGTAACCCCACAGCAGATACGCAGTATTTT
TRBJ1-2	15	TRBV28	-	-	CASSLSGGLLWGYTF	TGTGCCAGCAGTTTATCTGGGGGGCTGTTATGGGGCTACACCTTC
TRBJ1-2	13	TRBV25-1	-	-	CASGGGDTYGYTF	TGTGCCAGCGGAGGGGGGGACACCTATGGCTACACCTTC
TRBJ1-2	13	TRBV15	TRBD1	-	CATSNRDSYGYTF	TGTGCCACCAGCAACAGGGACAGCTATGGCTACACCTTC
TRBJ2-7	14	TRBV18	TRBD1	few	CASSPGQGYYEQYF	TGTGCCAGCTCACCCGGACAGGGATACTACGAGCAGTACTTC
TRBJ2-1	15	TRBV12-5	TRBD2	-	CASGLRRGENNEQFF	TGTGCTAGTGGTTTGAGGCGGGGGGAAAACAATGAGCAGTTCTTC
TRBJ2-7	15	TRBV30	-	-	CAWSSWAENSYEQYF	TGTGCCTGGAGTAGTTGGGCGGAAAACTCCTACGAGCAGTACTTC
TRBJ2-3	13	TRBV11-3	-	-	CASSLGQTDTQYF	TGTGCCAGCAGCTTGGGCCAAACAGATACGCAGTATTTT
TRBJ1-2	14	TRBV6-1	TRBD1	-	CASSGGDRVYGYTF	TGTGCCAGCAGTGGGGGAGACAGGGTTTATGGCTACACCTTC
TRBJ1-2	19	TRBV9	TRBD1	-	CASSTIARDRGGGNYGYTF	TGTGCCAGCAGCACTATTGCCCGGGACAGGGGGGGAGGCAACTATGGCTACACCTTC
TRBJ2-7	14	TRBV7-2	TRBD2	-	CASSRTSGMYEQYF	TGTGCCAGCAGTAGGACTAGCGGGATGTACGAGCAGTACTTC
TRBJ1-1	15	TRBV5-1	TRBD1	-	CASSTRGGIGTEAFF	TGCGCCAGCAGCACCAGGGGGGGCATAGGGACTGAAGCTTTCTTT
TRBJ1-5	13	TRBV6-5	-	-	CASSYERGQPQHF	TGTGCCAGCAGTTACGAGAGGGGCCAGCCCCAGCATTTT
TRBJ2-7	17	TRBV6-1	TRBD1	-	CASSEARGGQGAREQYF	TGTGCCAGCAGTGAAGCGCGGGGCGGACAGGGGGCGAGGGAGCAGTACTTC
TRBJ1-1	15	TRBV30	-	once	CAWSPGGRIRPEAFF	TGTGCCTGGAGTCCCGGGGGCAGAATAAGACCTGAAGCTTTCTTT
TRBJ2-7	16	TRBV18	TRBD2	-	CASSPPGLAAAYEQYF	TGTGCCAGCTCACCACCGGGACTAGCGGCAGCCTACGAGCAGTACTTC
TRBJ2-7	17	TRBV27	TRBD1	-	CASSLLIGTGSSYEQYF	TGTGCCAGCAGTTTATTAATTGGGACAGGGAGCTCCTACGAGCAGTACTTC
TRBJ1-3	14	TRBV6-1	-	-	CASRNLQTGNTIYF	TGTGCCAGCAGGAACTTACAGACTGGAAACACCATATATTTT
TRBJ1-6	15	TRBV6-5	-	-	CASRPPTGLGSPLHF	TGTGCCAGCAGACCTCCTACAGGGTTAGGGTCACCCCTCCACTTT
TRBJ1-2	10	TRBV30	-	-	CAFDLWGYTF	TGTGCCTTCGACCTATGGGGCTACACCTTC
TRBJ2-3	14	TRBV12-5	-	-	CASGFSFSTDTQYF	TGTGCTAGTGGTTTTTCATTTAGCACAGATACGCAGTATTTT